This T cell receptor beta chain was sequenced during a study of monozygotic twins with inflammatory bowel disease. In germline, CDR1 is DFQATT, CDR2 SNEGSKA (reference sequence). This CDR3 is 14 amino acids long. Each sample's cDNA came from eight separate reactions. Two nested PCRs, run for roughly 17 and 9 cycles, were applied to TCRalpha and TCRbeta cDNA. Each CDR3 protein gets one entry in TCRdb, which reprocessed the 5' RACE reads and gives no DNA. The listing contains approximately 330,000 distinct CDR3 sequences. Researchers collected around 2.5 ml of blood per donor. The chain is built from TRBV20-1 and TRBJ2-5; checking the TCRdb D call of TRBD1 is not possible without DNA. Sequencing input: blood. The source of this sequence is a human donor with ulcerative colitis or Crohn's disease, or a healthy co-twin of an affected twin (not recorded which). CDR3 residues: CSARDGTAQETQYF.